The T cell receptor beta chain under discussion was sequenced for a study of cytomegalovirus exposure and HLA in healthy donors (dated by TCRdb to 2017 to 2019). Looking at the study overall: An earlier analysis of more than 550 of the donors reported about 260 Gb of sequence data and 100 million to 120 million unique TCR beta sequences obtained from roughly 170 million T cells. An early release that covered fewer than 800 HLA-typed donors contained approximately 300 gigabases of sequencing data and about 84 million unique TCR sequences. Of the 300 to 450 genotyped donors, 81% were placed in the genetic ancestry cluster associated with self-reported Caucasian donors. The study aimed to test whether cataloging public T cell receptors could reveal signatures of past pathogen exposure. The study profiled the T cell repertoires of under 850 subjects by immunosequencing and related them to cytomegalovirus serostatus. In addition to the first cohort of 666 subjects, a separate validation cohort of 130 or so different subjects was used. To predict cytomegalovirus infection status, the study combined high-throughput TCR immunosequencing, statistical association of individual TCRs with disease status, and machine learning. In a later analysis, previously published TCR beta repertoires from 666 donors were re-analyzed and high-resolution HLA genotyping was added so that TCR occurrence patterns could be studied. The later analysis used no new phenotypic data to find candidate immune exposures, relying instead on TCR beta sequences and their occurrence across donors. An earlier analysis of some 500 of the donors used high-throughput TCR beta sequencing to judge whether each TCR beta V gene segment behaved as functional or pseudogenic. Donor age, sex, ethnicity and CMV serostatus were collected together with the repertoire data. In a later genetic analysis, genome-wide SNP genotypes for about three fifths of the roughly 670 donors were used, and that subset was treated as a discovery cohort. All discovery cohort repertoires had been generated using a single sequencing platform. HLA typing covered class I and class II loci at four-digit resolution. The number of donors typed differed by locus, with about 629-640 for A, B, C, DRB1 and DQB1, over 500 for DQA1, about 610 for DPA1, and roughly 450 for DPB1. Four or five DR-DQ haplotypes were treated as single units for association and clustering because of strong linkage in the cohort. Among some 400 genotyped donors of the cohort, an average of about 240,000 unique TCR beta nucleotide sequences were sequenced per donor, around 20% of them non-productive. General findings and caveats noted by the study authors: Correlated functional status among segregating V segments might be attributable to linkage disequilibrium, but an unknown experimental factor could not be ruled out. HLA typing was unavailable for some donors at each locus, so association tests used only the typed subset. According to a later genetic analysis, donors in an Asian-associated ancestry cluster had fewer N-insertions in productive TCRs than the approximately 690-donor mean. An earlier analysis of approximately 540 of the donors showed that most TCR beta V segments appeared in productive rearrangements either about 87% or about 30% of the time, which broadly matched IMGT annotations. A total of fewer than 200 TCR beta chains were listed by the study as associated with cytomegalovirus. Three of the identified cytomegalovirus-associated TCR beta chains were confirmed in vitro to be specific for cytomegalovirus antigens. A cluster of highly shared sequence variants was judged likely to be a technical artifact of the sequencing pipeline. In both the original and validation cohorts, the classifier was reported to diagnose cytomegalovirus status with high specificity and sensitivity. According to a later analysis, parvovirus B19, influenza, CMV and Epstein-Barr virus appeared linked to several top co-occurrence clusters. While some public TCRs were present in many individuals, most TCR sequences turned up only very rarely across donors. CMV serostatus was the only immune exposure information available for the cohort. In a later analysis, HLA-associated TCR beta chains were found to be more clonally expanded and to have lower generation probabilities than equally common non-associated chains. Because the 87-base-pair reads could not distinguish some IMGT-functional V segments, including TRBV6-2 and TRBV6-3, those segments were excluded. A later analysis found that most CMV-associated TCR beta chains appeared HLA-restricted, with HLA associations seemingly driven largely by CMV exposure. Because counts were too low, roughly 18 rarely observed V segments, including chromosome 9 orphons, were left out of the earlier analysis of a few hundred of the donors. A further reported finding was that TCR beta sequences accurately predicted the HLA-A and HLA-B alleles for most subjects in the first cohort. Sequencing depth was assumed to be roughly uniform across donors in the presence/absence analyses, though that assumption may not hold. A later genetic analysis associated a missense DCLRE1C variant with V-gene and J-gene trimming of TCR beta chains, and an independent cohort replicated the association. Strong co-occurrence of HLA alleles, especially DR and DQ, made assigning TCR associations to individual alleles difficult. A later analysis associated about 17,000 TCR beta sequences with specific HLA alleles at a false discovery rate of 0.05. The authors suggested that the approach could potentially be generalized to other disease states and immunological phenotypes. Only TCR beta chains were sequenced in this cohort, and the absence of alpha or paired-chain data limited detectable features. According to a later analysis, TCR association rates differed among HLA loci, with DRB1 alleles showing the most associated TCRs and HLA-C alleles showing the fewest.

For CDR1 and CDR2, the germline V gene (reference sequence) lists MNHNY and SVGAGI. Cut back by 0 bases and 9 bases, the V and J ends lie 14 bases apart. From the cysteine through the phenylalanine, the CDR3 covers 14 amino acids. The entry retains the CDR3 DNA only, 42 bases that are in frame from base 1. This clone was counted only a few times. Its binding antigen is unknown. Qualities for individual bases were not recorded, and no much larger clone is one base off. The cohort was made up of approximately 700 healthy bone marrow donors. At the time of sampling, every cohort member was nominally healthy, though immune exposures that went unrecorded were likely present. The donor tested CMV seropositive, placing the donor among the approximately 290 seropositive members of the cohort. A peripheral blood sample was provided by each donor, and peripheral blood mononuclear cells were used for TCR beta sequencing. The Qiagen DNeasy Blood Extraction Kit was used to extract genomic DNA from the blood cell samples.

The protocol used for the library was the immunoSEQ multiplex PCR assay. A mixture of 60 forward primers for TCR Vbeta segments and 13 reverse primers for TCR Jbeta segments was used in the multiplex PCR. The CDR3 region of rearranged TCR beta genes was amplified from genomic DNA with a multiplex PCR assay. The amplified TCR beta libraries were sequenced on the Illumina HiSeq System as 87-base-pair reads. The study's processing was this. A later analysis tallied 75 million to 85 million unique TCR beta chains across the 640 or so repertoires, and around 10 million of those chains were shared by two or more donors. Raw reads were error-corrected and collapsed into unique sequences by a nearest-neighbor algorithm in which closely related sequences were merged to remove PCR and sequencing errors. Alignment of CDR3 sequences to IMGT reference sequences was used to assign V, D and J gene segments. Each retained sequence needed at least a six-nucleotide match to both a V gene segment and a J gene segment. A rearrangement was called productive if the CDR3 had no stop codons and remained in frame with V and J, and every other rearrangement was called non-productive. Following IMGT convention, CDR3 was defined as the stretch from the second conserved V-encoded cysteine up to the conserved J-encoded phenylalanine. In an earlier analysis of 550 to 650 of the donors, sequences lacking an unambiguous match to a single V gene segment were excluded. In an earlier analysis of 587 of the donors, V segments were called functional above 56.7% productive rearrangements and were called segregating when the between-donor standard deviation exceeded 5%. A statistical classification framework was built to diagnose cytomegalovirus status from the catalog of TCR beta chain sequences. In a later analysis, TCR nucleotide sequences were compared against IMGT/GENE-DB human TR gene sequences so that V and J genes could be assigned. A later analysis assigned CDR3 sequences and most-parsimonious VDJ recombination scenarios with the TCRdist pipeline. In a later analysis, each TCR beta chain was defined by its CDR3 amino acid sequence together with its V-gene family, and reads lacking a unique V-gene family were excluded. In a later analysis, a few hundred highly shared, low-generation-probability nucleotide sequences were removed to address suspected cross-contamination and a sequencing artifact. A later analysis calculated a clonal expansion index for each public chain from normalized within-repertoire ranks of inferred template counts. A later analysis computed generation probabilities with a VDJ recombination model fitted to out-of-frame rearrangements, and checked the results against IGoR. In a later analysis, hypergeometric tests were used to score TCR-TCR, TCR-HLA and TCR-CMV co-occurrence, with a repertoire-size bias correction applied to TCR pairs. To estimate false discovery rates, a later analysis permuted the HLA or CMV assignments 20 times. In a later analysis, co-occurring TCRs were grouped using DBSCAN, and TCRdist sequence similarity was added for clustering within HLA-allele-positive subsets. Repertoires with fewer than 30,000 or more than 120,000 public chains, plus five repertoires with anomalous nucleotide sharing, were excluded from co-occurrence clustering. Held by TCRdb, this immuneACCESS table contains in-frame sequences only and omits some clones. Under half of the omission traces to an unresolved V gene where checked; the cause of the rest is unknown. The V and J calls and clone size come from that table; D and trimming were worked out from the DNA. The sample has tens of thousands of clones on record, over 75% of them singletons. The top ten hold less than 5.5% of the sample.

This receptor was obtained from a male donor in good health and CMV-seropositive. What was sequenced was PBMCs. Rearrangement joined TRBV6-6 to TRBJ1-2; no D segment can be confidently identified. In nucleotide form, the sequence is TGTGCCAGCAGTTACTCGTCGATCCCAGACAGCTACACCTTC. This gives the protein CASSYSSIPDSYTF.